These 21 T cell receptor beta chains were all obtained from the same sample, sequenced in a study of blood T cells in healthy people across ages. A second PCR, run for roughly 7 to 12 cycles, used a sample-barcoded 5' primer plus a J-beta primer mix. MiXCR, applied by TCRdb to the 5' RACE reads, yields one record per CDR3 protein. Found here are 500,000 to 650,000 distinct CDR3 sequences, about 25% of them singletons; the top ten hold about 3.9%. This sample also belongs to another study, concerning T cells of mothers and their children.

The sample comprised blood. The receptors were sampled from a boy between 2 and 15 years old in good health.

This chain uses TRBV20-1 with TRBJ2-5; D might be TRBD2 (6 bases). The CDR3 is made up of 15 amino acids. Germline V CDR1 and CDR2: DFQATT, SNEGSKA (reference sequence). The V gene lost 4 bases and the J gene lost 2 bases, with 17 bases spanning the gap. The CDR3 DNA follows: TGCAGTGCTAAGGGTCTAGCGTATGGACAAGAGACCCAGTACTTC. As protein: CSAKGLAYGQETQYF.

There are a few counts of this clonotype. The chain combines TRBV7-3 with TRBJ1-4; TRBD1 aligns across 9 bases. The ends lost 8 bases at V and 5 bases at J; junction bases unmatched: 6. Per the germline V gene, CDR1 is SGHTA and CDR2 is FQGTGA. The CDR3 is 14 amino acids. The CDR3 sequence is CASGGQGVNEKLFF. The CDR3 DNA reads as TGTGCCAGCGGGGGACAGGGAGTAAATGAAAAACTGTTTTTT. Using reference TRBV7-3 and TRBJ1-4 for the parts outside the CDR3, the full variable domain is GAGVSQTPSNKVTEKGKYVELRCDPISGHTALYWYRQSLGQGPEFLIYFQGTGAADDSGLPNDRFFAVRPEGSVSTLKIQRTERGDSAVYLCASGGQGVNEKLFFGSGTQLSVL.

The CDR3 region has the DNA TGCGCCAGCAGCCAAGACCCCAAGCGCATACAGCCCAACACCGGGGAGCTGTTTTTT. Its translation is CASSQDPKRIQPNTGELFF. The chain uses TRBV4-1 and TRBJ2-2; D not resolved. Trimming took off 0 bases at V and 2 bases at J, with 19 bases between the two ends. This CDR3 is built from 19 residues. The germline gives CDR1 MGHRA, CDR2 YSYEKL.

The chain is built from TRBV21-1 and TRBJ2-7; the table's D call, TRBD1, has no DNA check behind it. TRBV21-1 is a recognized pseudogene. The CDR3 consists of 13 residues. CDR3 coding DNA: TGTGCCAGCAGCAATGGACAGTCCTACGAGCAGTACTTC. Residues: CASSNGQSYEQYF.

The V call is TRBV20-1, the J call TRBJ2-3; D is unresolved. Germline-derived CDR1 and CDR2 are DFQATT and SNEGSKA (reference sequence). The CDR3 runs 15 residues. Trimming pared 4 bases from V and 0 bases from J, leaving 14 bases between. The chain's CDR3 is CSANPPGRSTDTQYF. The CDR3 DNA follows: TGCAGTGCTAATCCCCCCGGGCGAAGCACAGATACGCAGTATTTT.

The rearrangement uses TRBV13 and TRBJ1-1, with D tentatively TRBD1 (6 bases). With 5 bases removed from V and 5 bases from J, the gap between germline ends came to 12 bases. The CDR3 spans 13 residues. CDR1 and CDR2 (germline): PRHDT, FYEKMQ (reference sequence). The CDR3 bases are TGTGCCAGCAGCCCCCAGGGGTTGACTGAAGCTTTCTTT. Its translation: CASSPQGLTEAFF.

The chain employs TRBV12-2 and TRBJ2-5; the D call in the table, TRBD2, was not verified against the DNA. The DNA matches TRBJ2-1 better at its end, which makes the J call doubtful. TRBV12-2 is deemed a pseudogene. This CDR3 spans 16 amino acids. The CDR3 is CASRSRGLAGESEQFF. In DNA form, the CDR3 reads TGTGCAAGTCGCTCCCGGGGACTAGCGGGAGAATCTGAGCAGTTCTTC.

The V call is TRBV12-5, the J call TRBJ2-3; 10 bases align to TRBD2. This CDR3 is 21 amino acids long. Germline loops: CDR1 LGHNT, CDR2 FRNRAP. The junction had 22 bases not matched to a gene; V was cut back by 3 bases and J by 4 bases. The CDR3 sequence is CASGFLLVTSGKSRGADTQYF. The CDR3, as DNA: TGTGCTAGTGGTTTCCTCTTGGTAACTAGCGGGAAATCCAGGGGGGCAGATACGCAGTATTTT.

This rearrangement joins TRBV5-1 to TRBJ2-1; maybe TRBD1 (5 bases). Germline loops: CDR1 SGHRS, CDR2 YFSETQ. CDR3 length: 13 amino acids. Trimming took off 0 bases at V and 6 bases at J, with 7 bases between the two ends. The CDR3 DNA sequence: TGCGCCAGCAGCTTGGGACAGCTCAATGAGCAGTTCTTC. As protein: CASSLGQLNEQFF.

This clonotype was seen a handful of times. The rearrangement links TRBV29-1 to TRBJ2-7, with D uncertain. This CDR3 spans 12 amino acids. V was pared by 1 base and J by 1 base, with 5 bases between. Germline lookup yields CDR1 SQVTM and CDR2 ANQGSEA. CDR3 in DNA: TGCAGCGTTGAAGCGGGTTCCTACGAGCAGTACTTC. The encoded protein is CSVEAGSYEQYF.

This clonotype showed up just a few times. The chain carries TRBV4-1 and TRBJ2-1; D possibly corresponds to TRBD1 (6 bases). V was shortened by 1 base and J by 1 base, with 8 bases between the two germline ends. The CDR3 covers 15 residues. Germline CDR1 MGHRA, CDR2 YSYEKL. This CDR3 is CASSQAGESYNEQFF. CDR3 bases: TGCGCCAGCAGCCAAGCAGGGGAATCCTACAATGAGCAGTTCTTC.

This clonotype has only a few counts. The rearrangement uses TRBV29-1 and TRBJ2-5, with a tentative D call TRBD1 (6 bases). The J call may be faulty, since TRBJ2-7 better matches the DNA end. Germline assignment: CDR1 SQVTM and CDR2 ANQGSEA. The CDR3 extends over 11 amino acids. CDR3 residues: CSVSGEYEQYF. In DNA form, the CDR3 reads TGCAGCGTTTCAGGGGAGTACGAGCAGTACTTC.

This clonotype has a handful of counts. This chain links TRBV29-1 with TRBJ2-1; the D gene is possibly TRBD2 (5 bases). The ends were cut back, 6 bases at V and 7 bases at J, with 19 bases in the middle. The germline V gene encodes CDR1 SQVTM and CDR2 ANQGSEA. This CDR3 is 14 amino acids long. The CDR3 is CSVVPLGVRNEQFF. The CDR3 nucleotides read TGCAGCGTGGTCCCTCTCGGGGTTAGGAATGAGCAGTTCTTC.

J is TRBJ2-5 and V is TRBV5-1; D unresolved. The DNA end is a closer match to TRBJ2-1, so the J assignment may be wrong. CDR3 length equals 13 residues. The germline CDR1 and CDR2 sequences are SGHRS and YFSETQ. CDR3 residues: CASSLARGREQFF. The CDR3, as DNA: TGCGCCAGCAGCTTGGCCCGAGGCCGTGAGCAGTTCTTC.

The chain carries TRBV4-1 and TRBJ1-4, with D unresolved. This CDR3 is 15 amino acids long. The germline V gene has CDR1 MGHRA and CDR2 YSYEKL. V lost 0 bases and J lost 5, with 10 bases in between. CDR3 region: CASSQEYSWNEKLFF. Written as DNA, the CDR3 is TGCGCCAGCAGCCAAGAATACAGTTGGAATGAAAAACTGTTTTTT.

This clonotype was seen only once. This chain connects TRBV7-1 to TRBJ1-4, with D perhaps matching TRBD1 (5 bases). TRBV7-1 counts as an open reading frame of uncertain function. The germline V and J ends were trimmed by 2 bases and 7 bases, with 14 bases remaining between them. The CDR3 sequence is 15 residues long. As DNA, the CDR3 is TGTGCCAGCAGCTCATGGGGGTCCGGGGGTGAAAAACTGTTTTTT. It codes for CASSSWGSGGEKLFF.

The chain recombines TRBV5-1 with TRBJ2-1; perhaps TRBD2 as D (6 bases). The CDR3 is made up of 18 amino acids. Trimming shortened V by 5 bases and J by 1 base, and 22 bases separated the two germline ends. Per the germline V gene, CDR1 is SGHRS and CDR2 is YFSETQ. CDR3 amino acids: CASRHLGTGGVSYNEQFF. CDR3 in DNA: TGCGCCAGCAGACACCTTGGGACTGGCGGGGTTTCCTACAATGAGCAGTTCTTC.

The chain has TRBV10-2 and TRBJ2-7; 10 bases are a match to TRBD2. The CDR3 contains 15 residues. V shed 4 bases and J 7 bases; nucleotides not matched to a gene: 10. Germline CDR1 is WSHSY and CDR2 is SAAADI. The CDR3 reads CASSGKREGPREQYF. The CDR3 nucleotides read TGCGCCAGCAGTGGAAAGCGGGAGGGCCCTCGGGAGCAGTACTTC.

This clonotype was recorded a few times. The gene calls are TRBV7-2 and TRBJ2-5; TRBD2 matches 13 bases. The CDR3 spans 16 residues. V trimming: 5 bases; J trimming: 7 bases; junction bases outside the gene matches: 10. CDR1 is SGHTA and CDR2 is FQGNSA in the germline V gene. The CDR3 DNA follows: TGTGCCAGCAGCCGCCCCGGGACTAGCGGGACTGGGACCCAGTACTTC. Encoded protein: CASSRPGTSGTGTQYF.

Concerning this clonotype itself: One end of the junction fails to match germline, which may point to a read error. The CDR3, as DNA: TGTGCCAGCGGCTTAGGTCTAGCGGGGGTCTCCTACGAGCAGTACTTC. Translated: CASGLGLAGVSYEQYF. V is TRBV7-2 and J is TRBJ2-7; 10 bases are a match to TRBD2. CDR1 is SGHTA and CDR2 is FQGNSA in the germline V gene. The length of the CDR3 is 16 residues.

This clonotype was detected a few times. V gene TRBV19 combines with J gene TRBJ1-2; D is undetermined. The V gene's germline CDR1 is LNHDA and CDR2 SQIVND (reference sequence). The germline V and J ends were trimmed by 9 bases and 5 bases, with 7 bases remaining between them. This CDR3 has 10 amino acids. CDR3 amino acids: CASRSYGYTF. The CDR3 DNA is TGTGCCAGCCGGTCGTATGGCTACACCTTC.